The TCR beta chain described here comes from a study of T cell repertoires in cytomegalovirus infection (dated by TCRdb to the late 2010s). As for the study more broadly: Alongside well-studied HLA-B-restricted epitopes, the peptide stimulations were aimed at recently identified HLA-C-restricted CMV epitopes, whose presentation resists viral immunomodulation. Donor HLA type was relevant to the analysis, as public TCR beta signatures indicated carriage of CMV infection together with the matching HLA type. Findings and caveats that apply to the study as a whole: Carriers of CMV infection plus the relevant HLA type were discriminated by the cumulative frequency of public TCR beta family members in the study cohort and in an independent approximately 360-donor cohort. In the ex vivo response, HLA-C-restricted CMV-specific TCR beta clonotypes were dominant, and in two of eight donors the single most frequent clonotype came from this HLA-C-restricted group.

Concerning this clonotype: It lacks a known antigen. Qualities for individual bases were not recorded, and no much larger clone is one base off.

What this sample's treatment or condition label stands for: in vitro stimulation with specific CMV peptide epitopes to enrich CMV-specific T cells. The instrument was an Illumina HiSeq 1500. TCRdb cleaned the public reads at Q25 with fastp, built clones with MiXCR and kept in-frame beta chains. Entries that share a CDR3 protein sequence are merged under the most common genes and DNA. This sample holds roughly 500,000 distinct CDR3 sequences; 30% to 35% were observed only once. The ten largest account for 15% to 20% of the sample. Inclusive of the bounding cysteine and phenylalanine, the CDR3 is 14 residues long. The CDR3 DNA has 42 bases and is translated from base 1. As encoded in the germline V gene (reference sequence), CDR1 is DFQATT while CDR2 is SNEGSKA. The junction shows trimming of 3 bases on V and 7 bases on J, plus 18 bases between the germline ends.

Source: cultured PBMCs, taken from culture after CMV antigen stimulation. The rearrangement combines TRBV20-1 with TRBJ2-5; perhaps TRBD2 is the D gene, with 5 bases matching. The receptor was derived from a human donor in good health (CMV status not recorded). Some clones in this sample may be carry-over from other donors' samples. For the CDR3, the sequence is CSARLRADRSTQYF. Here is the DNA: TGCAGTGCTAGGTTGCGGGCGGATCGATCGACCCAGTACTTC.